This T cell receptor beta chain was captured by sequencing in a study of OX40 agonist ivuxolimab in advanced cancers. On the study more broadly: In this cohort, patients received ivuxolimab, an agonistic anti-OX40 (CD134) antibody. Under the entry rules, prior anti-PD-1, anti-PD-L1 or anti-CTLA-4 therapy was allowed, and approximately 40% had some. General study results and limits: Low normalized T-cell clonal expansion was also seen in some nonresponders. The CD4+ and CD8+ T cells in the blood had expanded clonally by week 6 at 0.1 to 3.0 mg/kg.

To note about this clone: The antigen is not known.

CDR3 size: 15 residues. The V segment lost 5 bases and the J segment 9 bases; nucleotides outside the gene matches: 10. Germline V gene lookup returns CDR1 SGHAT and CDR2 FQNNGV. The data were produced by immunoSEQ multiplex PCR, yet TCRdb's version contains in-frame clones alone and is incomplete. The sample has about 62,000 clones; 85% to 95% are singletons. Sequenced here: CD4+ or CD8+ T cells sorted from blood, sampled in a trial of the OX40 agonist ivuxolimab. This chain connects TRBV11-2 to TRBJ2-1; 10 nucleotides align to TRBD1. This receptor was taken from an adult with an advanced solid tumor such as melanoma, head and neck, liver or kidney cancer. Written as DNA, the CDR3 is TGTGCCAGCAGCGCATCCGGGACAGGGGTTCGTGAGCAGTTCTTC. It codes for CASSASGTGVREQFF.